The clone carrying this TCR beta chain was seen only once. V was pared by 5 bases and J by 8 bases, with 15 bases between. The CDR3 loop spans 13 amino acids. These data originate in a study of blood T cell repertoires in COVID-19. On the study more broadly: From T cells, B-cell-depleted T cells, or PBMCs came the material, which was cDNA or gDNA.

Clinical history reported by participants formed the basis on which cohorts were assigned. Sequenced by immunoSEQ multiplex PCR; TCRdb stores in-frame clones only, minus some. The sample consists of roughly 160,000 clones, about 84% of them appearing once. V and J are TRBV12-3 or TRBV12-4 and TRBJ1-2; D unresolved. Sequenced material: PBMCs or T cells enriched from blood (not recorded which). This clonotype was sampled from a woman between 40 and 50 years old with acute COVID-19. The CDR3 DNA is TGTGCCAGCAGTGAAACAGAGAACCGGGGCTACACCTTC. This encodes CASSETENRGYTF.